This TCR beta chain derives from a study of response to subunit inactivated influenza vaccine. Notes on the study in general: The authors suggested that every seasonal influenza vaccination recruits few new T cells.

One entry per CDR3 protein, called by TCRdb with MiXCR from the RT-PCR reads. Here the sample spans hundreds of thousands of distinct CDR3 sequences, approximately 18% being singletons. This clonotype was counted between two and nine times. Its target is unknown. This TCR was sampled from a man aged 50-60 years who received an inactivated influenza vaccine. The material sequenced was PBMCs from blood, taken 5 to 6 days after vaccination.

CDR3 sequence: CASSLAGRLNQPQHF. The CDR3 nucleotides read TGCGCCAGCAGCTTGGCCGGACGGCTCAATCAGCCCCAGCATTTT. V usage is TRBV5-1 and J usage is TRBJ1-5; D gene unclear. The CDR3 is 15 amino acids. Trimming stripped 0 bases from V and 3 bases from J, with 10 bases between. Germline loops: CDR1 SGHRS, CDR2 YFSETQ.